This T cell receptor (beta chain) was obtained from a study of radiation and T cells in renal cell carcinoma. Looking at the study overall: Nephrectomy followed 15 Gy stereotactic body radiation by 4 weeks. Regarding the study as a whole: From baseline, blood top tumor clonotypes peaked at 2 weeks post-radiation.

Time point in this sample: blood 2 weeks post-SBRT. Treatment given: 15 Gy SBRT to primary tumor, nephrectomy 4 weeks later. Blood was sampled at baseline, 2 weeks and 4 weeks after SBRT. This renal cell carcinoma was of the clear cell type. Libraries were prepared by immunoSEQ multiplex PCR; TCRdb keeps only in-frame clonotypes and omits some of them. The sample has roughly 120,000 clones; over 75% are singletons. Germline CDR1 and CDR2: SNHLY and FYNNEI. CDR3 length equals 15 residues. V lost 0 bases and J 7 bases, leaving 12 bases between the germline ends. About this clone: Its antigen is not identified.

The chain has TRBV2 and TRBJ1-4, with D hard to call. Sequenced here: blood, sampled from a patient whose treatment included radiotherapy and nephrectomy. This clonotype originated in a woman in her sixties or seventies with renal cell carcinoma. DNA for the CDR3: TGTGCCAGCAGTGAAGCGCGCGACTCCCCTGAAAAACTGTTTTTT. Translating gives CASSEARDSPEKLFF.